This T cell receptor beta chain is from a study of control samples from healthy donors and cancer patients. The CDR3 has 15 amino acids. Looked up from germline, CDR1 is SGHTA and CDR2 is FQGNSA. V lost 3 bases and J lost 7; bases outside the gene matches: 7. Produced via immunoSEQ multiplex PCR; TCRdb's table is partial and in-frame only. Among about 48,000 clones listed, roughly 93% were seen once. Sequencing was done on a sample of PBMCs. This clonotype was obtained from a woman aged 50 to 60 with head and neck cancer. This chain joins TRBV7-2 and TRBJ2-7; 12 nucleotides agree with TRBD2. CDR3 in DNA: TGTGCCAGCAGCTTGTCTAGCGGGGGGGCTAGGGAGCAGTACTTC. It codes for CASSLSSGGAREQYF.